Listed here are 25 T cell receptor beta chains from one sample, sequenced in a study of blood T cell repertoires in COVID-19. Clones were sequenced by immunoSEQ multiplex PCR, and TCRdb holds only the in-frame ones, with some missing. The data hold 85,000 to 95,000 clones, with about 83% observed a single time. The sample consisted of peripheral blood. Receptors originate from a human donor in a cohort sampled during active COVID-19.

The chain has TRBV19 and TRBJ1-6, with 7 positions matching TRBD1. Per germline, CDR1 LNHDA and CDR2 SQIVND (reference sequence). Trimming cost V 6 bases and J 7 bases; bases outside gene matches: 9. The CDR3 sequence is 15 residues long. CDR3 sequence: CASRDRQGGNSPLHF. The CDR3 DNA sequence: TGTGCCAGTAGGGATCGACAGGGTGGAAATTCACCCCTCCACTTT.

The rearrangement links TRBV10-3 to TRBJ2-2; 7 nucleotides align to TRBD2. The CDR3 runs 17 residues. Germline lookup yields CDR1 ENHRY and CDR2 SYGVKD. Unmatched junction bases numbered 10, after V lost 5 bases and J lost 1 base. CDR3 region: CAISSIILAENTGELFF. DNA of the CDR3: TGTGCCATCAGTTCAATAATCCTAGCGGAGAACACCGGGGAGCTGTTTTTT.

The chain has TRBV6-6 and TRBJ1-1, with D hard to call. Trimming stripped 7 bases from V and 0 bases from J, with 9 bases between. Germline lookup yields CDR1 MNHNY and CDR2 SVGAGI (reference sequence). This CDR3 spans 13 amino acids. The CDR3 loop is CASTVGMNTEAFF. The DNA of the CDR3 is TGTGCCAGCACTGTCGGTATGAACACTGAAGCTTTCTTT.

J is TRBJ2-1 and V is TRBV28; 15 nucleotides match TRBD2. V was pared by 4 bases and J by 4 bases, with 11 bases of the junction left unmatched. This CDR3 has 19 amino acids. Germline loops: CDR1 MDHEN, CDR2 SYDVKM. CDR3 nucleotide sequence: TGTGCCAGCAGTTACAATCCGGGGACTAGCGGGAGGACGTACAATGAGCAGTTCTTC. Translated, it gives CASSYNPGTSGRTYNEQFF.

The rearrangement links TRBV18 to TRBJ2-1, with 12 bases identical to TRBD2. The CDR3 extends over 16 amino acids. Germline V gene data show CDR1 as KGHSH and CDR2 as LQKENI. V was pared by 3 bases and J by 7 bases, with 7 bases of the junction left unmatched. The CDR3 DNA reads TGTGCCAGCTCACCGCTCACTAGCGGGGGGATTAATGAGCAGTTCTTC. Translated: CASSPLTSGGINEQFF.

The chain uses TRBV28 and TRBJ2-2, with 10 bases that match TRBD2. The germline V gene encodes CDR1 MDHEN and CDR2 SYDVKM. The V gene end was trimmed by 8 bases and the J gene end by 5 bases; junction bases not matched to a gene: 8. The CDR3 consists of 15 residues. The CDR3 region is CASRRLAGETGELFF. The CDR3 nucleotides are TGTGCCAGCCGCAGGCTAGCGGGAGAAACCGGGGAGCTGTTTTTT.

The rearrangement links TRBV10-3 to TRBJ1-1; D remains ambiguous. V was pared by 10 bases and J by 2 bases, with 14 bases between. The CDR3 is 13 amino acids. Germline CDR1 ENHRY, CDR2 SYGVKD. CDR3 sequence: CATWTGLNTEAFF. Here the CDR3 DNA reads TGTGCCACCTGGACCGGACTTAACACTGAAGCTTTCTTT.

This chain uses TRBV19 with TRBJ1-5; tentative D call: TRBD1 (5 bases). Looked up from germline, CDR1 is LNHDA and CDR2 is SQIVND (reference sequence). This CDR3 is built from 13 residues. Trimming removed 7 bases from V and 0 bases from J, with 7 bases in between. The CDR3: CASMTASNQPQHF. The CDR3 nucleotides are TGTGCCAGTATGACAGCTAGCAATCAGCCCCAGCATTTT.

The chain is built from TRBV5-4 and TRBJ2-5, with D hard to call. CDR3 length: 14 residues. Germline values: CDR1 SGHNT, CDR2 YYREEE (reference sequence). The ends were cut back, 4 bases at V and 2 bases at J, with 12 bases in the middle. The chain's CDR3 is CASSHYKYQETQYF. In nucleotides, the CDR3 is TGTGCCAGCAGCCACTACAAGTATCAAGAGACCCAGTACTTC.

The genes are TRBV2 and TRBJ2-1; 7 nucleotides align to TRBD1. The V segment lost 9 bases and the J segment 4 bases; nucleotides outside the gene matches: 12. The CDR3 length is 15 residues. Germline V gives CDR1 SNHLY, CDR2 FYNNEI. The CDR3 spells CASERSGTAYNEQFF. CDR3 nucleotides: TGTGCCAGTGAACGCTCCGGGACAGCGTACAATGAGCAGTTCTTC.

The chain recombines TRBV7-2 with TRBJ2-7; D perhaps matches TRBD2 (6 bases). The CDR3 consists of 14 residues. V was cut by 4 bases and J by 2 bases, with 12 bases left in between. CDR1 and CDR2 from the germline V gene are SGHTA and FQGNSA. The CDR3 protein is CASSYPGLPYEQYF. CDR3 sequence (DNA): TGTGCCAGCAGCTATCCGGGACTCCCCTACGAGCAGTACTTC.

This clone was recorded a few times. The chain is built from TRBV7-8 and TRBJ2-7; D is possibly TRBD2 (5 bases). The V end was cut by 7 bases, the J end by 1 base, with 11 bases between. The germline V gene has CDR1 SGHVS and CDR2 FQNEAQ. CDR3 length equals 13 residues. The CDR3 spells CASTPRASYEQYF. CDR3 sequence (DNA): TGTGCCAGCACCCCGAGGGCATCCTACGAGCAGTACTTC.

The chain links TRBV12-5 to TRBJ2-5; no firm D call. V lost 1 base, J lost 2 bases, and 2 bases lay in between. The germline CDR1 and CDR2 sequences are LGHNT and FRNRAP. CDR3 size: 12 residues. For the CDR3, the DNA is TGTGCTAGTGGTTTGGCTCAAGAGACCCAGTACTTC. This sequence encodes CASGLAQETQYF.

This clone has only a few counts. CDR3 protein: CASSLGTPYEQYF. In DNA form, the CDR3 reads TGTGCCAGCAGCTTAGGGACTCCCTACGAGCAGTACTTC. The chain carries TRBV11-2 and TRBJ2-7; a possible D gene is TRBD2 (5 bases). Germline V gene sequence: CDR1 SGHAT, CDR2 FQNNGV. The ends were cut back, 1 base at V and 2 bases at J, with 6 bases in the middle. The CDR3 sequence is 13 residues long.

The chain uses TRBV7-2 and TRBJ2-5; TRBD1 aligns across 12 bases. Trimming at V came to 3 bases and at J to 5 bases, leaving 4 bases not matched to a gene. Germline CDR1 is SGHTA and CDR2 is FQGNSA. This CDR3 is built from 15 residues. This CDR3 is CASSLRDRGQETQYF. CDR3 DNA: TGTGCCAGCAGCTTGAGGGACAGGGGGCAGGAGACCCAGTACTTC. Full variable domain (rest looked up from reference TRBV7-2 and TRBJ2-5): GAGVSQSPSNKVTEKGKDVELRCDPISGHTALYWYRQSLGQGLEFLIYFQGNSAPDKSGLPSDRFSAERTGGSVSTLTIQRTQQEDSAVYLCASSLRDRGQETQYFGPGTRLLVL.

The V call is TRBV9, the J call TRBJ2-5; D perhaps matches TRBD2 (5 bases). The CDR3 contains 14 residues. CDR1 and CDR2 from the germline V gene are SGDLS and YYNGEE. Trimming took 0 bases from V and 1 from J, leaving 7 bases between them. In nucleotides, the CDR3 is TGTGCCAGCAGCGTAGAAACTAGCCAAGAGACCCAGTACTTC. This gives the protein CASSVETSQETQYF.

The genes are TRBV5-1 and TRBJ2-2, with a tentative D call TRBD1 (6 bases). Deletions cut 0 bases from V and 5 bases from J, with 11 bases between. There are 15 residues in the CDR3. CDR1 and CDR2 from the germline V gene are SGHRS and YFSETQ. The CDR3 DNA is TGCGCCAGCAGCTTGGCCACAGGGAATACCGGGGAGCTGTTTTTT. Residues: CASSLATGNTGELFF.

This chain links TRBV25-1 with TRBJ2-2; D unresolved. Germline V CDR1 and CDR2: MGHDK, SYGVNS. V was trimmed by 3 bases and J by 11 bases, leaving 10 bases between them. The CDR3 totals 12 residues. CDR3 sequence (DNA): TGTGCCAGCAGTGAGGAGATGGATGAGCTGTTTTTT. It is translated as CASSEEMDELFF.

The chain employs TRBV19 and TRBJ1-4; the D gene is possibly TRBD1 (6 bases). CDR3 length: 15 residues. Germline CDR1 LNHDA, CDR2 SQIVND (reference sequence). V was cut by 5 bases and J by 7 bases, with 17 bases left in between. CDR3 DNA: TGTGCCAGTAGTCCGTACAGGGAGATAGGTGAAAAACTGTTTTTT. This sequence encodes CASSPYREIGEKLFF.

This chain links TRBV5-5 with TRBJ2-7; maybe TRBD2 (7 bases). The germline V gene has CDR1 SGHKS and CDR2 YYEKEE (reference sequence). The germline V and J ends were trimmed by 4 bases and 6 bases, with 20 bases remaining between them. The CDR3 has 15 amino acids. The CDR3 loop reads CASSARGGYPSEQYF. CDR3 DNA sequence: TGTGCCAGCAGCGCTAGGGGGGGCTACCCCTCCGAGCAGTACTTC.

This chain joins TRBV29-1 and TRBJ2-5, with a weak D call TRBD2 (5 bases). CDR1 is SQVTM and CDR2 is ANQGSEA in the germline V gene. The CDR3 is 13 residues long. Trimming took off 3 bases at V and 5 bases at J, with 13 bases between the two ends. The CDR3: CSVDSLRGETQYF. In DNA, the CDR3 is TGCAGCGTTGATAGCCTTCGAGGGGAGACCCAGTACTTC.

The chain employs TRBV4-1 and TRBJ2-3, with 7 bases lining up with TRBD1. There are 17 residues in the CDR3. Germline lookup yields CDR1 MGHRA and CDR2 YSYEKL. V lost 5 bases and J lost 3; bases outside the gene matches: 14. In nucleotides, the CDR3 is TGCGCCAGCAGCGCCTTCGGGGCAGGGGGATTTACAGATACGCAGTATTTT. It codes for CASSAFGAGGFTDTQYF.

The gene calls are TRBV20-1 and TRBJ1-2; tentatively, D is TRBD1 (6 bases). Germline values: CDR1 DFQATT, CDR2 SNEGSKA (reference sequence). The CDR3 is 11 residues long. V gave up 1 base and J gave up 7 bases, with 7 bases separating them. The CDR3 loop is CSARAQGGYTF. The CDR3 nucleotides read TGCAGTGCTAGAGCACAGGGTGGCTACACCTTC.

This clone was seen only once. V usage is TRBV2 and J usage is TRBJ2-2; D possibly corresponds to TRBD2 (7 bases). Trimming removed 6 bases at V and 0 bases at J, with 14 bases between. Per germline, CDR1 SNHLY and CDR2 FYNNEI. This CDR3 contains 16 residues. The CDR3 loop reads CASSAGGPANTGELFF. The CDR3 region has the DNA TGTGCCAGCAGCGCCGGGGGGCCAGCGAACACCGGGGAGCTGTTTTTT. The full variable domain, in which reference TRBV2 and TRBJ2-2 provide the parts outside the CDR3, is EPEVTQTPSHQVTQMGQEVILRCVPISNHLYFYWYRQILGQKVEFLVSFYNNEISEKSEIFDDQFSVERPDGSNFTLKIRSTKLEDSAMYFCASSAGGPANTGELFFGEGSRLTVL.

The rearrangement uses TRBV13 and TRBJ2-7; 9 positions agree with TRBD2. The junction had 9 bases not matched to a gene; V was cut back by 3 bases and J by 3 bases. The CDR3 sequence is 16 residues long. Germline assignment: CDR1 PRHDT and CDR2 FYEKMQ (reference sequence). This CDR3 reads CASSLGGKAGGYEQYF. CDR3 DNA: TGTGCCAGCAGCTTGGGGGGTAAAGCGGGAGGCTACGAGCAGTACTTC.